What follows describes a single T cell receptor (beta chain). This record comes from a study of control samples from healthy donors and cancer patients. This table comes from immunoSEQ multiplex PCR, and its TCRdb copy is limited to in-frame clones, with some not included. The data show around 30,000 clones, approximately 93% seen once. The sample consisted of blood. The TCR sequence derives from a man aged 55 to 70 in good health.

The CDR3 region is CASSLGRGPALYEQYF. CDR3 DNA sequence: TGTGCCAGCAGCTTGGGTAGGGGTCCGGCCCTCTACGAGCAGTACTTC. The chain links TRBV5-4 to TRBJ2-7; tentative D call: TRBD1 (5 bases). Trimming took off 0 bases at V and 3 bases at J, with 16 bases between the two ends. The germline V gene has CDR1 SGHNT and CDR2 YYREEE (reference sequence). The CDR3 is made up of 16 amino acids.